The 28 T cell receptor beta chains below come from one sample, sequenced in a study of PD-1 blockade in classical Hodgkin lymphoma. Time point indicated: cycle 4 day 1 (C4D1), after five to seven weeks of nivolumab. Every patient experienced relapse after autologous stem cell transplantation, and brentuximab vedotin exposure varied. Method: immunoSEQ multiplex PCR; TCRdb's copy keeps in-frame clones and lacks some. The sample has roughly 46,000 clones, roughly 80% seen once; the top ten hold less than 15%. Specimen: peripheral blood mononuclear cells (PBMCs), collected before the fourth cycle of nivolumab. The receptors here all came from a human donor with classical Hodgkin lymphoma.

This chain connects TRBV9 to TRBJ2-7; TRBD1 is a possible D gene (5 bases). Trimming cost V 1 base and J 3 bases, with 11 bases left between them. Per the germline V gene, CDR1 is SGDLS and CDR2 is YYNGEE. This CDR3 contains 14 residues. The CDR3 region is CASSVSGIGYEQYF. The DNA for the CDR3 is TGTGCCAGCAGCGTATCAGGGATAGGCTACGAGCAGTACTTC. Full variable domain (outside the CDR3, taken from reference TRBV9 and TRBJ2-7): DSGVTQTPKHLITATGQRVTLRCSPRSGDLSVYWYQQSLDQGLQFLIQYYNGEERAKGNILERFSAQQFPDLHSELNLSSLELGDSALYFCASSVSGIGYEQYFGPGTRLTVT.

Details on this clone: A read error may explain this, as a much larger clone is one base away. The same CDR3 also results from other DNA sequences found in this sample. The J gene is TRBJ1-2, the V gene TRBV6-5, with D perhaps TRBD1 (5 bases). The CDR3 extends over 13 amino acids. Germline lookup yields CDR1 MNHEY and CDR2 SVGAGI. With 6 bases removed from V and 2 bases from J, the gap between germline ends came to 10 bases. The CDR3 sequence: CASSNAGNYGYTF. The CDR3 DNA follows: TGTGCCAGCAGCAACGCAGGGAACTATGGCTACACCTTC.

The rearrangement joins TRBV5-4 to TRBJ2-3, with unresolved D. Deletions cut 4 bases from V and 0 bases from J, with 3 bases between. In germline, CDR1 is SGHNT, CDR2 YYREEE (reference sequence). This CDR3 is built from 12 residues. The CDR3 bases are TGTGCCAGCAGCACCAGCACAGATACGCAGTATTTT. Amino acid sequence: CASSTSTDTQYF.

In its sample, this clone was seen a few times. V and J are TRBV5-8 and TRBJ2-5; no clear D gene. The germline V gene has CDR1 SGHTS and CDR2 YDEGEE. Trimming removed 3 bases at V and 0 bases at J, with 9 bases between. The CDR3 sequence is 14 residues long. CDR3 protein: CASSSFPYQETQYF. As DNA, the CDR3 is TGTGCCAGCAGCTCTTTTCCCTACCAAGAGACCCAGTACTTC.

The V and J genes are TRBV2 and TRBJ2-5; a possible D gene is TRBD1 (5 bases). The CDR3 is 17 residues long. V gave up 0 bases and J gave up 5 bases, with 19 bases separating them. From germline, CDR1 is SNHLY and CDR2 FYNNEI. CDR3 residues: CASSEAQGFGSGETQYF. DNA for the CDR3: TGTGCCAGCAGTGAAGCCCAGGGATTCGGTTCAGGGGAGACCCAGTACTTC.

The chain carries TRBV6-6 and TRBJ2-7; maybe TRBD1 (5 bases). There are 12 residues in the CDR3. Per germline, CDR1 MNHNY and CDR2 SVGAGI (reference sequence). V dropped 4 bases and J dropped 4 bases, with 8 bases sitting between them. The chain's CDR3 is CASSWQGYEQYF. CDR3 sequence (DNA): TGTGCCAGCAGTTGGCAGGGATACGAGCAGTACTTC.

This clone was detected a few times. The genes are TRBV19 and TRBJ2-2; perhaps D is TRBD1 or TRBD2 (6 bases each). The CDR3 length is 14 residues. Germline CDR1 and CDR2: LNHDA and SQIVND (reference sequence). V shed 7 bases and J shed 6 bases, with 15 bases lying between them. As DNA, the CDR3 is TGTGCCAGTACCGATGGAGGGGGGTCCGGGGAGCTGTTTTTT. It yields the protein CASTDGGGSGELFF.

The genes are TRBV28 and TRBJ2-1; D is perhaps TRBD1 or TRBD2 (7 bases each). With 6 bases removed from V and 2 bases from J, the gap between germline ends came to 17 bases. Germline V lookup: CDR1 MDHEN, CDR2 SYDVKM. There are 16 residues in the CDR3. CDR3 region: CASRGSGTAPYNEQFF. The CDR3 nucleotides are TGTGCCAGCAGAGGCAGCGGGACAGCCCCCTACAATGAGCAGTTCTTC.

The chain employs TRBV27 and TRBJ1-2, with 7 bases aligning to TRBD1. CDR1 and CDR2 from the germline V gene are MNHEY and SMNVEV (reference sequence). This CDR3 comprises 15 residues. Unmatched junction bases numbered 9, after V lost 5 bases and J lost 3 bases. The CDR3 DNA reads TGTGCCAGCAGTCCCCAACAGGGGCTGGACTATGGCTACACCTTC. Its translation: CASSPQQGLDYGYTF.

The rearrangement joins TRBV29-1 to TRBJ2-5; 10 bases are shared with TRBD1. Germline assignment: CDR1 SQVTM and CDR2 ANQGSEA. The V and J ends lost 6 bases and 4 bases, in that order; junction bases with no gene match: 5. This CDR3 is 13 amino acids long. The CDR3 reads CSVAGQGGETQYF. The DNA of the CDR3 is TGCAGCGTAGCTGGACAGGGGGGAGAGACCCAGTACTTC.

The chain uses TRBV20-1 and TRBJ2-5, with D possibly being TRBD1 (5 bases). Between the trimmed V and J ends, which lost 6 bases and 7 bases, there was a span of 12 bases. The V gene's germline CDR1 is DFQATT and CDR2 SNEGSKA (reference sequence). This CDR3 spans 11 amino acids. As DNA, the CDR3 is TGCAGTGCCAATTCAGGGTTGACCCAGTACTTC. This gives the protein CSANSGLTQYF.

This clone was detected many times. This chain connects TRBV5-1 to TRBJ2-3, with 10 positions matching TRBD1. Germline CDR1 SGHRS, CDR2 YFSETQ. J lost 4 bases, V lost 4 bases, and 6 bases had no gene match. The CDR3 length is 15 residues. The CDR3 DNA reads TGCGCCAGCAGCGCCGGGACAGGGGACGCAGATACGCAGTATTTT. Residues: CASSAGTGDADTQYF.

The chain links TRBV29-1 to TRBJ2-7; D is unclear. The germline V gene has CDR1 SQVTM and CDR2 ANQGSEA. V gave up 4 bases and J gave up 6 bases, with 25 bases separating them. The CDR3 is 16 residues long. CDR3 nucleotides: TGCAGCGTTGGCATTAAAAAAAAGAGCGTAGGCATCGAGCAGTACTTC. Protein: CSVGIKKKSVGIEQYF.

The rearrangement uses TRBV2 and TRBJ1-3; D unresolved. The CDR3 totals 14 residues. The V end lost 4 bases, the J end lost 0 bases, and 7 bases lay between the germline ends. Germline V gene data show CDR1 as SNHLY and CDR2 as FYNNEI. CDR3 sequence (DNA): TGTGCCAGCAGTGGGGAGGGCTCTGGAAACACCATATATTTT. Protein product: CASSGEGSGNTIYF.

The DNA for the CDR3 is TGTGCCAGCAGTGTCGGACTAGCGGGTTACTACGAGCAGTACTTC. It encodes CASSVGLAGYYEQYF. The V and J genes are TRBV6-1 and TRBJ2-7, with 11 bases identical to TRBD2. From germline, CDR1 is MNHNS and CDR2 SASEGT. This CDR3 has 15 amino acids. With 4 bases clipped from V and 3 bases from J, the junction kept 5 bases outside the gene matches.

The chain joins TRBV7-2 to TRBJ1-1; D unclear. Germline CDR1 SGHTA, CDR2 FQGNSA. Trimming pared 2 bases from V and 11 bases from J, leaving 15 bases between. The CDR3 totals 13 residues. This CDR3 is CASSLYGGLRAFF. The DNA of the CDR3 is TGTGCCAGCAGCTTATACGGCGGGCTTAGGGCTTTCTTT.

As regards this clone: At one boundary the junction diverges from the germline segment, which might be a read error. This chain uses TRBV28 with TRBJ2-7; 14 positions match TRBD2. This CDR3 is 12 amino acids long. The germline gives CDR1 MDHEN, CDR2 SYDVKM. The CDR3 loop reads CRTSGRRYEQYF. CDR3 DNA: TGCCGGACTAGCGGGAGGCGGTACGAGCAGTACTTC.

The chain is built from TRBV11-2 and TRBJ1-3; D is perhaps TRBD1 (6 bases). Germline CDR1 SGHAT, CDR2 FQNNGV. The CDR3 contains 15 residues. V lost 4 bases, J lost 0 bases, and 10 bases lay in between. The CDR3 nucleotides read TGTGCCAGCAGCTACCGGGACAACTCTGGAAACACCATATATTTT. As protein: CASSYRDNSGNTIYF.

The CDR3 DNA reads TGTGCCAGCAGGTCCCCGGGACAGGGCTACGAGCAGTACTTC. Translation: CASRSPGQGYEQYF. The gene calls are TRBV6-6 and TRBJ2-7, with 9 positions matching TRBD1. CDR1 and CDR2 from the germline V gene are MNHNY and SVGAGI (reference sequence). The CDR3 contains 14 residues. V lost 6 bases and J lost 3; bases outside the gene matches: 6.

The CDR3 bases are TGTGCCAGCAGCTTGAGGCTAGCGGGCACAGATACGCAGTATTTT. It codes for CASSLRLAGTDTQYF. The gene calls are TRBV5-4 and TRBJ2-3; 7 nucleotides agree with TRBD2. Trimming at V came to 1 base and at J to 1 base, leaving 3 bases not matched to a gene. The CDR3 covers 15 residues. Germline CDR1 is SGHNT and CDR2 is YYREEE (reference sequence).

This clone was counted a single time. CDR3 loop: CASRGQGVRSWNYGYTF. As DNA, the CDR3 is TGTGCCAGTAGGGGACAGGGGGTTCGTTCGTGGAACTATGGCTACACCTTC. This chain joins TRBV19 and TRBJ1-2; 11 bases map to TRBD1. V lost 6 bases to trimming and J lost 2 bases; unmatched junction nucleotides: 11. Germline CDR1 LNHDA, CDR2 SQIVND (reference sequence). The CDR3 length is 17 residues.

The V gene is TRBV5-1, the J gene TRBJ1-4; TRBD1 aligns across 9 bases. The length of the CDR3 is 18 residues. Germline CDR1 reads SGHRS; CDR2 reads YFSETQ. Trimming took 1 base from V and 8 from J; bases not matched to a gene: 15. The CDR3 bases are TGCGCCAGCAGCTTGTACGGACAGGGGTTACTCCTGCCCGAAAAACTGTTTTTT. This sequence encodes CASSLYGQGLLLPEKLFF.

The CDR3 nucleotides read TGCGCCAGCAGTTACGGACAGGTTGGGAACGAGCAGTACTTC. Translating gives CASSYGQVGNEQYF. The V gene is TRBV5-1, the J gene TRBJ2-7; the match to TRBD1 covers 7 bases. The germline V gene encodes CDR1 SGHRS and CDR2 YFSETQ. This CDR3 spans 14 amino acids. V lost 5 bases to trimming and J lost 5 bases; unmatched junction nucleotides: 10. The whole variable domain, remainder taken from reference TRBV5-1 and TRBJ2-7, is KAGVTQTPRYLIKTRGQQVTLSCSPISGHRSVSWYQQTPGQGLQFLFEYFSETQRNKGNFPGRFSGRQFSNSRSEMNVSTLELGDSALYLCASSYGQVGNEQYFGPGTRLTVT.

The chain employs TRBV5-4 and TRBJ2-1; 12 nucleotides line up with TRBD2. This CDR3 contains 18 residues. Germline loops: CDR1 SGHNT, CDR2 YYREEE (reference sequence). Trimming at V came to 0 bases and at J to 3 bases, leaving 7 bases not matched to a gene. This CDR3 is CASSLDRLAGEDYNEQFF. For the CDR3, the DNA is TGTGCCAGCAGCTTGGATCGACTAGCGGGAGAGGACTACAATGAGCAGTTCTTC.

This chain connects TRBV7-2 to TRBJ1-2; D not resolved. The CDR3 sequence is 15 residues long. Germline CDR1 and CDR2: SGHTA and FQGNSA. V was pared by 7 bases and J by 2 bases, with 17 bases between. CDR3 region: CASTPRHFPNYGYTF. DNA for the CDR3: TGTGCCAGCACCCCCCGACACTTCCCCAACTATGGCTACACCTTC.

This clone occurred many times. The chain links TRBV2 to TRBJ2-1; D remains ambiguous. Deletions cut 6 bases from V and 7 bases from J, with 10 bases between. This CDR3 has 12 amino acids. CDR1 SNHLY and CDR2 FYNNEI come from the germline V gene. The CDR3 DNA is TGTGCCAGCAGCTACACGGATAATGAGCAGTTCTTC. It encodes CASSYTDNEQFF.

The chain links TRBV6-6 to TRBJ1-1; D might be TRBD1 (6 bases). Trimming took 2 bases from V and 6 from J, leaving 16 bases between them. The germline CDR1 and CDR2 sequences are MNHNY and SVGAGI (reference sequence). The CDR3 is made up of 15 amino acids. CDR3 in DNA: TGTGCCAGCAGTTACCCGATTGGGGGGCTCCCTGAAGCTTTCTTT. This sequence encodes CASSYPIGGLPEAFF.

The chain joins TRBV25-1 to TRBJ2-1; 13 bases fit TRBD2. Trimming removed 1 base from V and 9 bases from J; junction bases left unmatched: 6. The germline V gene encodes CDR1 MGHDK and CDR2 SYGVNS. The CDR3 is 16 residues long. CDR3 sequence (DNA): TGTGCCAGCAGTGAATCGGGGGGACTAGCGGGAAGTGAGCAGTTCTTC. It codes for CASSESGGLAGSEQFF.